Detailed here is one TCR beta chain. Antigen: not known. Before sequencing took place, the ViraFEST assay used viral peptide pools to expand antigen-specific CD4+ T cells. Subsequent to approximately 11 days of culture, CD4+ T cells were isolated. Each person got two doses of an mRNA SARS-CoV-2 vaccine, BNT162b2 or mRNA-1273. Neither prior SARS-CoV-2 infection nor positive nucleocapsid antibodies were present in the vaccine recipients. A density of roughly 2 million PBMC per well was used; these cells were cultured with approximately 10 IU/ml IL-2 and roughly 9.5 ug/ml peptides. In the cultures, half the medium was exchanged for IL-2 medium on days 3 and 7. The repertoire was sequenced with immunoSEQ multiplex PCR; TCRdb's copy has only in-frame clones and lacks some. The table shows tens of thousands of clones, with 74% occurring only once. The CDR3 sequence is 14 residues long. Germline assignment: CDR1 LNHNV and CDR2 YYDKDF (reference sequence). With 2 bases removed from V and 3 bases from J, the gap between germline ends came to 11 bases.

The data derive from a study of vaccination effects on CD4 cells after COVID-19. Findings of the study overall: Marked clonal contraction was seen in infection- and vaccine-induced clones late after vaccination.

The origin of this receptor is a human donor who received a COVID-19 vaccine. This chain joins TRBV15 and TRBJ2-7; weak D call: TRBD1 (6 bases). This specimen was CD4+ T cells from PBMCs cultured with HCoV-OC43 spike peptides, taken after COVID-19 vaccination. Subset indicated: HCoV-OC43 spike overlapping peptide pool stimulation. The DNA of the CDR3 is TGTGCCACCAGCAGACAGACAGGAGGCTACGAGCAGTACTTC. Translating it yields CATSRQTGGYEQYF.